Listed here are 7 T cell receptor beta chains from one sample, sequenced in a study of blood T cell repertoires in COVID-19. Sequencing used immunoSEQ multiplex PCR; TCRdb keeps in-frame clones, though not all of them. This sample yields roughly 320,000 clones, of which 85% are seen a single time; approximately 7.9% belongs to the top ten. The source material was peripheral blood. The receptors were gathered from a human donor in a cohort sampled during active COVID-19.

The genes are TRBV9 and TRBJ2-3; 7 nucleotides line up with TRBD2. Germline CDR1 is SGDLS and CDR2 is YYNGEE. V dropped 4 bases and J dropped 1; count of bases not matched to a gene: 3. The CDR3 spans 14 residues. The chain's CDR3 is CASSPLAGTDTQYF. For the CDR3, the DNA is TGTGCCAGCAGCCCCCTAGCGGGCACAGATACGCAGTATTTT. The whole variable domain, remainder taken from reference TRBV9 and TRBJ2-3, is DSGVTQTPKHLITATGQRVTLRCSPRSGDLSVYWYQQSLDQGLQFLIQYYNGEERAKGNILERFSAQQFPDLHSELNLSSLELGDSALYFCASSPLAGTDTQYFGPGTRLTVL.

V and J are TRBV5-1 and TRBJ1-5; 8 bases agree with TRBD1. There are 14 residues in the CDR3. J gave up 2 bases and V 4 bases, and 2 bases lay outside the gene matches. Germline-derived CDR1 and CDR2 are SGHRS and YFSETQ. CDR3 nucleotide sequence: TGCGCCAGCAGCCCGGGACAGGGCAATCAGCCCCAGCATTTT. Its protein is CASSPGQGNQPQHF.

The chain is built from TRBV12-3 or TRBV12-4 and TRBJ2-5; D is perhaps TRBD2 (7 bases). Trimming took 4 bases from V and 7 from J, leaving 13 bases between them. The CDR3 is 13 residues long. As DNA, the CDR3 is TGTGCCAGCAGTTACGGGGGCGGGGGGACCCAGTACTTC. Amino acid sequence: CASSYGGGGTQYF.

The chain has TRBV5-1 and TRBJ1-3; the D gene is possibly TRBD1 (5 bases). Deletions cut 3 bases from V and 5 bases from J, with 12 bases between. The CDR3 sequence is 14 residues long. CDR1 is SGHRS, CDR2 YFSETQ, per germline. In nucleotides, the CDR3 is TGCGCCAGCAGCTCTGGAGGGGCGAGAAACACCATATATTTT. It codes for CASSSGGARNTIYF.

A remark on this clone: This sample also contains other DNA sequences that code for the same CDR3. This chain connects TRBV3-1 (or the pseudogene TRBV3-2) to TRBJ2-7; D not resolved. CDR1 LGHDT and CDR2 YNNKEL come from the germline V gene (reference sequence). Trimming shortened V by 2 bases and J by 0 bases, and 5 bases separated the two germline ends. CDR3 length: 13 residues. In nucleotides, the CDR3 is TGTGCCAGCAGCCAACTAAGCTCCTACGAGCAGTACTTC. It yields the protein CASSQLSSYEQYF.

V and J are TRBV6-5 and TRBJ2-7; TRBD1 matches at 9 bases. The junction had 8 bases not matched to a gene; V was cut back by 5 bases and J by 3 bases. Germline CDR1 and CDR2: MNHEY and SVGAGI. The CDR3 consists of 15 residues. This CDR3 reads CASSHLGQGIYEQYF. CDR3 DNA sequence: TGTGCCAGCAGTCACCTAGGACAGGGGATCTACGAGCAGTACTTC.

The CDR3 loop reads CASTRQGETYEQYF. The CDR3 DNA is TGTGCCAGCACCCGACAGGGGGAGACCTACGAGCAGTACTTC. This sequence joins TRBV6-5 and TRBJ2-7; 9 positions agree with TRBD1. From germline, CDR1 is MNHEY and CDR2 SVGAGI. The ends lost 7 bases at V and 2 bases at J; junction bases unmatched: 6. CDR3 size: 14 residues.